The 30 T cell receptor beta chains reported below all come from one sample, sequenced in a study of patients and donors after allogeneic stem cell transplantation. TCRdb reprocessed the RT-PCR reads via MiXCR and lists one record per CDR3 protein. The sample consists of approximately 170,000 distinct CDR3 sequences, approximately 30% of them appearing once. Sample: blood, either unsorted or a sorted T cell fraction (not recorded which). The origin of the receptors is a human donor who was either an allogeneic HSCT recipient or a stem cell or donor lymphocyte infusion donor (not recorded which). It is not recorded whose cells these are; they may come from a transplant donor.

The V call is TRBV10-2, the J call TRBJ1-5, with D tentatively TRBD1 (6 bases). V was trimmed by 6 bases and J by 7 bases, leaving 16 bases between them. Germline assignment: CDR1 WSHSY and CDR2 SAAADI. This CDR3 is built from 14 residues. CDR3 coding DNA: TGCGCCAGCAGCGAACAGGGTCCGGTGCAGCCCCAGCATTTT. It encodes CASSEQGPVQPQHF.

The genes are TRBV7-9 and TRBJ2-7; D possibly corresponds to TRBD1 (6 bases). V was clipped by 5 bases and J by 0 bases, with 14 bases between them. CDR1 SEHNR and CDR2 FQNEAQ come from the germline V gene (reference sequence). The CDR3 totals 15 residues. The CDR3 coding sequence is TGTGCCAGCAGCCCTGGACAGCTGAGCTCCTACGAGCAGTACTTC. Its translation is CASSPGQLSSYEQYF.

This clonotype was observed a few times. The V call is TRBV12-3 or TRBV12-4, the J call TRBJ1-2; D perhaps matches TRBD1 (5 bases). The CDR3 totals 16 residues. With 6 bases removed from V and 5 bases from J, the gap between germline ends came to 22 bases. CDR3 coding DNA: TGTGCCAGCAGCCTTACGTTGGGACGGGACCTGTATGGCTACACCTTC. Encoded protein: CASSLTLGRDLYGYTF.

This clonotype was counted at least ten times. The chain employs TRBV20-1 and TRBJ1-3, with a possible D match to TRBD1 (6 bases). CDR1 and CDR2 from the germline V gene are DFQATT and SNEGSKA (reference sequence). The CDR3 contains 17 residues. Trimming left V 3 bases short and J 2 bases short, with 20 bases between. The CDR3 nucleotides read TGCAGTGCTAGTAGAGGGTTCGGGACATTAACTGGAAACACCATATATTTT. This codes for CSASRGFGTLTGNTIYF.

This sequence joins TRBV5-1 and TRBJ1-6; TRBD1 agrees at 7 bases. CDR1 is SGHRS, CDR2 YFSETQ, per germline. This CDR3 spans 14 amino acids. J lost 14 bases, V lost 4 bases, and 12 bases had no gene match. CDR3 amino acids: CASSLGDSPNTLHF. The CDR3 bases are TGCGCCAGCAGCCTGGGGGACAGCCCCAACACCCTCCACTTT.

The CDR3 sequence is CASSQASGYNEQFF. CDR3 DNA: TGTGCCAGCAGCCAGGCCAGCGGGTACAATGAGCAGTTCTTC. V is TRBV3-1 and J is TRBJ2-1; D is possibly TRBD2 (6 bases). Germline values: CDR1 LGHDT, CDR2 YNNKEL (reference sequence). This CDR3 region has 14 residues. The V and J ends lost 3 bases and 4 bases respectively, with 10 bases between them.

This clonotype is classed as medium-sized. The rearrangement joins TRBV10-3 to TRBJ2-5, with 7 bases aligning to TRBD2. CDR3 size: 13 residues. The ends lost 7 bases at V and 2 bases at J; junction bases unmatched: 4. From germline, CDR1 is ENHRY and CDR2 SYGVKD. Here the CDR3 DNA reads TGTGCCATCATAAAGGGAGGGCAAGAGACCCAGTACTTC. It specifies CAIIKGGQETQYF.

CDR3 region: CASSLSGYYNEQFF. The CDR3 DNA reads TGTGCCAGCAGCTTGAGCGGGTACTACAATGAGCAGTTCTTC. This chain links TRBV11-2 with TRBJ2-1; possibly TRBD2 for D (6 bases). Germline V gene sequence: CDR1 SGHAT, CDR2 FQNNGV. This CDR3 has 14 amino acids. The V gene lost 3 bases and the J gene lost 3 bases, with 9 bases spanning the gap. The full variable domain, in which reference TRBV11-2 and TRBJ2-1 provide the parts outside the CDR3, is EAGVAQSPRYKIIEKRQSVAFWCNPISGHATLYWYQQILGQGPKLLIQFQNNGVVDDSQLPKDRFSAERLKGVDSTLKIQPAKLEDSAVYLCASSLSGYYNEQFFGPGTRLTVL.

The V and J genes are TRBV6-2 or TRBV6-3 and TRBJ2-1, with a tentative D call TRBD2 (6 bases). The CDR3 extends over 16 amino acids. Trimming pared 0 bases from V and 3 bases from J, leaving 12 bases between. In germline, CDR1 is MNHEY, CDR2 SVGEGT. The CDR3 DNA reads as TGTGCCAGCAGTTACTCGGCGGGAAACCTCTACAATGAGCAGTTCTTC. Encoded protein: CASSYSAGNLYNEQFF.

This clonotype has just a few counts. CDR3 nucleotides: TGTGCCAGCAGCCAAGACGCAGGGCCGCCCTACGAGCAGTACTTC. It is translated as CASSQDAGPPYEQYF. The V call is TRBV4-2, the J call TRBJ2-7; tentatively, D is TRBD1 (5 bases). The CDR3 extends over 15 amino acids. Germline-derived CDR1 and CDR2 are LGHNA and YNFKEQ. V lost 0 bases, J lost 2 bases, and 11 bases lay in between.

The gene calls are TRBV5-1 and TRBJ2-1, with TRBD2 matching over 7 bases. The CDR3 is 16 amino acids. V lost 4 bases, J lost 7 bases, and 14 bases stayed unmatched. The germline V gene encodes CDR1 SGHRS and CDR2 YFSETQ. Here the CDR3 reads CASSLRDSRLANEQFF. CDR3 sequence (DNA): TGCGCCAGCAGCCTCCGGGACTCCCGACTAGCTAATGAGCAGTTCTTC.

This clonotype was seen only a few times. The chain joins TRBV15 to TRBJ2-5; D is perhaps TRBD2 (6 bases). CDR1 LNHNV and CDR2 YYDKDF come from the germline V gene (reference sequence). The CDR3 has 16 amino acids. Trimming took 0 bases from V and 2 from J, leaving 13 bases between them. The CDR3 DNA sequence: TGTGCCACCAGCAGAGATCGGGAGAGTCGTCAAGAGACCCAGTACTTC. Its protein is CATSRDRESRQETQYF.

This rearrangement joins TRBV9 to TRBJ2-7, with TRBD2 matching 8 bases. The junction had 4 bases not matched to a gene; V was cut back by 6 bases and J by 5 bases. CDR3 length: 12 amino acids. Germline CDR1 reads SGDLS; CDR2 reads YYNGEE. CDR3 sequence reads: CASNSGNDEQYF. The CDR3 DNA follows: TGTGCCAGCAATAGCGGGAACGACGAGCAGTACTTC. Combining the CDR3 with reference TRBV9 and TRBJ2-7 gives the whole variable domain DSGVTQTPKHLITATGQRVTLRCSPRSGDLSVYWYQQSLDQGLQFLIQYYNGEERAKGNILERFSAQQFPDLHSELNLSSLELGDSALYFCASNSGNDEQYFGPGTRLTVT.

The chain carries TRBV11-1 and TRBJ2-1; D remains ambiguous. Between the trimmed V and J ends, which lost 5 bases and 5 bases, there was a span of 10 bases. The CDR3 has 13 amino acids. CDR1 and CDR2 from the germline V gene are SGHAT and FQDESV (reference sequence). CDR3 sequence: CASSKSLNNEQFF. DNA of the CDR3: TGTGCCAGCAGCAAGAGCCTCAACAATGAGCAGTTCTTC. Full variable domain (remainder filled in from reference TRBV11-1 and TRBJ2-1): EAEVAQSPRYKITEKSQAVAFWCDPISGHATLYWYRQILGQGPELLVQFQDESVVDDSQLPKDRFSAERLKGVDSTLKIQPAELGDSAMYLCASSKSLNNEQFFGPGTRLTVL.

This clonotype appeared a single time. The V gene is TRBV3-1, the J gene TRBJ2-1; D call uncertain. The germline V gene encodes CDR1 LGHDT and CDR2 YNNKEL (reference sequence). Trimming shortened V by 8 bases and J by 3 bases, and 17 bases separated the two germline ends. The CDR3 has 15 amino acids. The CDR3 bases are TGTGCCAGCCTCGGAGCCGTGGGCAACTACAATGAGCAGTTCTTC. Protein product: CASLGAVGNYNEQFF.

This clonotype was seen more than once but under ten times. The chain joins TRBV20-1 to TRBJ2-1, with TRBD1 matching over 7 bases. The CDR3 runs 16 residues. Losses at the gene ends were 6 bases for V and 1 base for J; bases not matched to a gene: 12. Germline CDR1 and CDR2: DFQATT and SNEGSKA (reference sequence). In nucleotides, the CDR3 is TGCAGTGCATTCATTTTGACAGGGCCGTCCTACAATGAGCAGTTCTTC. Translation gives CSAFILTGPSYNEQFF.

The genes are TRBV7-9 and TRBJ2-7; 9 bases align to TRBD1. The J segment lost 3 bases and the V segment lost 4 bases, leaving 10 bases of the junction unmatched. The CDR3 runs 16 residues. CDR1 is SEHNR and CDR2 is FQNEAQ in the germline V gene (reference sequence). The CDR3 is CASSSAHRGLYYEQYF. The DNA of the CDR3 is TGTGCCAGCAGCTCCGCCCACAGGGGGCTCTACTACGAGCAGTACTTC.

The genes are TRBV9 and TRBJ1-1; D not certain. Germline V CDR1 and CDR2: SGDLS, YYNGEE. The V and J ends lost 0 bases and 1 base respectively, with 4 bases between them. The CDR3 consists of 13 residues. Here the CDR3 DNA reads TGTGCCAGCAGCGTAGGGAGGAACACTGAAGCTTTCTTT. This sequence encodes CASSVGRNTEAFF.

The V call is TRBV5-8, the J call TRBJ2-4; D gene ambiguous. CDR1 is SGHTS, CDR2 YDEGEE, per germline. The CDR3 contains 13 residues. Deletions cut 0 bases from V and 3 bases from J, with 4 bases between. CDR3 DNA: TGTGCCAGCAGCTTGGAGGGCAAAAACATTCAGTACTTC. Protein product: CASSLEGKNIQYF.

The V call is TRBV12-3 or TRBV12-4, the J call TRBJ2-2; D unresolved. Between the trimmed V and J ends, which lost 3 bases and 4 bases, there was a span of 9 bases. The CDR3 has 14 residues. This chain's CDR3 is CASSFPRGTGELFF. CDR3 nucleotide sequence: TGTGCCAGCAGTTTCCCGCGAGGCACCGGGGAGCTGTTTTTT.

As for this clonotype: Mismatch with germline at one junction end may stem from a read error. This chain connects TRBV6-5 to TRBJ1-3; a possible D gene is TRBD1 (5 bases). The CDR3 length is 16 residues. CDR1 and CDR2 from the germline V gene are MNHEY and SVGAGI. CDR3 region: CASSYLTGGNGNTIFF. Written as DNA, the CDR3 is TGTGCCAGCAGTTACCTGACCGGGGGGAACGGAAACACCATATTTTTT.

The chain links TRBV6-5 to TRBJ2-7; a weak D match, TRBD1 (5 bases). CDR1 and CDR2 from the germline V gene are MNHEY and SVGAGI. Trimming shortened V by 2 bases and J by 5 bases, and 10 bases separated the two germline ends. The CDR3 has 13 residues. In DNA, the CDR3 is TGTGCCAGCAGTTACGTGCAGGGCGACGAGCAGTACTTC. Translation gives CASSYVQGDEQYF.

The sample holds many counts of this clonotype. V and J are TRBV5-6 and TRBJ1-4; D gene ambiguous. The CDR3 sequence is 15 residues long. Trimming cost V 6 bases and J 8 bases, with 20 bases left between them. Germline V gene data show CDR1 as SGHDT and CDR2 as YYEEEE. CDR3 amino acids: CASTPSGRRSEKLFF. CDR3 nucleotides: TGTGCCAGCACACCGAGTGGGAGACGGAGCGAAAAACTGTTTTTT.

The CDR3 sequence is CASSYSFREGNTEAFF. Written as DNA, the CDR3 is TGTGCCAGCAGTTACTCGTTCAGGGAAGGGAACACTGAAGCTTTCTTT. The chain recombines TRBV6-2 or TRBV6-3 with TRBJ1-1, with a tentative D call TRBD1 (5 bases). Germline CDR1 is MNHEY and CDR2 is SVGEGT. This CDR3 contains 16 residues. V lost 0 bases and J 1 base, leaving 12 bases between the germline ends.

This sequence joins TRBV12-3 or TRBV12-4 and TRBJ2-2, with 8 bases aligning to TRBD2. This CDR3 contains 15 residues. J was trimmed by 3 bases and V by 3 bases; bases with no gene match: 3. CDR3 in DNA: TGTGCCAGCAGTTTGGATAGCGGGGACACCGGGGAGCTGTTTTTT. Its protein is CASSLDSGDTGELFF.

The V and J genes are TRBV4-2 and TRBJ1-4; 7 bases map to TRBD1. The CDR3 covers 15 residues. The trim removed 3 bases at V and 8 bases at J, leaving 9 bases unmatched. The germline CDR1 and CDR2 sequences are LGHNA and YNFKEQ. CDR3 region: CASSQPTGDEEKLFF. CDR3 nucleotides: TGTGCCAGCAGCCAGCCCACAGGGGATGAGGAAAAACTGTTTTTT.

The DNA for the CDR3 is TGCGCCAGCAGTCTGGAAGGACTAGCGGGAGACTACGAGCAGTACTTC. Amino acids: CASSLEGLAGDYEQYF. This chain connects TRBV5-1 to TRBJ2-7, with TRBD2 matching over 13 bases. The germline CDR1 and CDR2 sequences are SGHRS and YFSETQ. With 5 bases clipped from V and 3 bases from J, the junction kept 8 bases outside the gene matches. There are 16 residues in the CDR3.

Here the CDR3 DNA reads TGTGCCAGCAACCCATCGACAGGGGGCGGTTATGGCTACACCTTC. It specifies CASNPSTGGGYGYTF. The chain couples TRBV9 to TRBJ1-2; 10 bases match TRBD1. The CDR3 sequence is 15 residues long. Germline-derived CDR1 and CDR2 are SGDLS and YYNGEE. J lost 5 bases, V lost 6 bases, and 10 bases had no gene match.

Only a few counts were recorded for this clonotype. V and J are TRBV12-3 or TRBV12-4 and TRBJ1-2, with D unresolved. This CDR3 has 14 residues. Trimming cost V 5 bases and J 1 base, with 11 bases left between them. This chain's CDR3 is CASSQSRNNYGYTF. The CDR3 DNA sequence: TGTGCCAGCAGTCAGTCCCGCAATAACTATGGCTACACCTTC.

The gene calls are TRBV20-1 and TRBJ2-7; D is perhaps TRBD2 (5 bases). The ends were cut back, 1 base at V and 7 bases at J, with 14 bases in the middle. The CDR3 sequence is 13 residues long. CDR1 DFQATT and CDR2 SNEGSKA come from the germline V gene (reference sequence). The CDR3 sequence: CSARALASKEQYF. CDR3 bases: TGCAGTGCTAGAGCGCTAGCTTCTAAAGAGCAGTACTTC.